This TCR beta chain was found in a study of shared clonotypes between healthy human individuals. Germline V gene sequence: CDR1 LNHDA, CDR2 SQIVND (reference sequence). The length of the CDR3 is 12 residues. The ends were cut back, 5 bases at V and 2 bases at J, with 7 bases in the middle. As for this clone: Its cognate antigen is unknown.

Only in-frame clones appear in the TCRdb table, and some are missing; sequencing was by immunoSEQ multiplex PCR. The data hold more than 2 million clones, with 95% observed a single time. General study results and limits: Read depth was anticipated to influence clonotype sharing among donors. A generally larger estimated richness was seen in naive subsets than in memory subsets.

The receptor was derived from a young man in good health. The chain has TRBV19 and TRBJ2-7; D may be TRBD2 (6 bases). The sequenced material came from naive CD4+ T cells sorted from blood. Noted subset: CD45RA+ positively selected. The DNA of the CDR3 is TGTGCCAGTAGTTGGGGGGCCTACGAGCAGTACTTC. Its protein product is CASSWGAYEQYF.